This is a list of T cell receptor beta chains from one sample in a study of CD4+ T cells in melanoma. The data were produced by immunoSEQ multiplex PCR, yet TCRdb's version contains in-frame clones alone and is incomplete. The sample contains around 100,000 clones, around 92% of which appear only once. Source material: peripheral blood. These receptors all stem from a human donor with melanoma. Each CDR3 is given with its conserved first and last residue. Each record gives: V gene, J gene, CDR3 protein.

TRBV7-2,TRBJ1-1,CASSYQGANTEAFF
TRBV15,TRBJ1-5,CATGFRAREPQHF
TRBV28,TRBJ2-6,CASRISGANVLTF
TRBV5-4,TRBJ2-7,CASSRTGTYEQYF
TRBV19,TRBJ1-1,CASSAQGNTEAFF
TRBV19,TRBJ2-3,CASSLGTSGTDTQYF
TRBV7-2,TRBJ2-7,CASSTRLAGGSYEQYF
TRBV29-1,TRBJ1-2,CSVGAGYGYTF
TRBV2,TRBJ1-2,CASSPLEDNYGYTF
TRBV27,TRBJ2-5,CASSPRVGAETQYF
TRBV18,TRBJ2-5,CASSPPEVVETQYF
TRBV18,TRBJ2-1,CASSPRRDSYNEQFF
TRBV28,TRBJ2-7,CASSPPGQTIYEQYF
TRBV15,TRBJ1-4,CATSRDQGMQEKLFF
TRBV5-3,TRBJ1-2,CARSLDHRVLHPNYGYTF
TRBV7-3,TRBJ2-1,CASSLAGRGNEQFF
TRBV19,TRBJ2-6,CASTGELGRSGANVLTF
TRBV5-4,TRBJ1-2,CASSQGQGLNYGYTF
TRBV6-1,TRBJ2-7,CASSVRDEQYF
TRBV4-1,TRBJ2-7,CASSQPRVSGFYEQYF
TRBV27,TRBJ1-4,CASSRRVREKLFF
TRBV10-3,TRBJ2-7,CAISEQGLKSSYEQYF
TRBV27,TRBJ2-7,CASGKSTGANYEQYF
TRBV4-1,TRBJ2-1,CASSQDGVRGYNEQFF
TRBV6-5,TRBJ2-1,CASSTGGSYNEQFF
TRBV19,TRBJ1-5,CASSRTLGGSPNQPQHF
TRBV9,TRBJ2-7,CASSVAGLASYEQYF
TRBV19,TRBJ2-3,CASSQQSRGGTDTQYF
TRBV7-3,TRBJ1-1,CASSFSKNTEAFF
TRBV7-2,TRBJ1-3,CASSRSLGNTIYF
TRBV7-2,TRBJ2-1,CASSSPGSYNEQFF
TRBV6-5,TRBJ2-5,CASTPQGRRETQYF
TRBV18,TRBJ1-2,CASSPDSQGYTF
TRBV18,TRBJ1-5,CASSPGGGGNQPQHF
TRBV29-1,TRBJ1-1,CSVYRGGDTEAFF
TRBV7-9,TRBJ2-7,CASSLGGSGSSYEQYF
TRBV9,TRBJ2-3,CASSASQTDTQYF
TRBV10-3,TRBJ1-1,CAIRTSGNTEAFF
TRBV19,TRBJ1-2,CASSEDGNYGYTF
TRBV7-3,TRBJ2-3,CASSPGARPDTQYF
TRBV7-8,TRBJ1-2,CASSPRTGNYGYTF
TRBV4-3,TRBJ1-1,CASSQAWSNTEAFF